The 14 T cell receptor beta chains below all came from one sample that was sequenced in a study of PD-1 blockade in classical Hodgkin lymphoma. Some clones are missing from TCRdb's copy, which holds only in-frame ones; the method was immunoSEQ multiplex PCR. Of roughly 16,000 clones listed, over 80% were seen once; the top ten hold 25% to 35%. Each and every patient relapsed after autologous stem cell transplantation, and patients got differing brentuximab vedotin exposure. Material: peripheral blood mononuclear cells (PBMCs), obtained before the second cycle of nivolumab. The receptor source for this set is a human donor with classical Hodgkin lymphoma.

This sequence joins TRBV9 and TRBJ2-2, with D hard to call. V shed 2 bases and J shed 3 bases, with 8 bases lying between them. The CDR3 has 14 amino acids. Germline V gene data show CDR1 as SGDLS and CDR2 as YYNGEE. In DNA, the CDR3 is TGTGCCAGCAGCGTTGGTCCGGACACCGGGGAGCTGTTTTTT. This gives the protein CASSVGPDTGELFF.

The gene calls are TRBV6-5 and TRBJ1-4; perhaps TRBD1 as D (6 bases). Germline assignment: CDR1 MNHEY and CDR2 SVGAGI. CDR3 size: 16 residues. V lost 2 bases to trimming and J lost 8 bases, with 18 bases between them. The CDR3 region is CASSYEARGVGEKLFF. Written as DNA, the CDR3 is TGTGCCAGCAGTTACGAGGCCAGGGGAGTGGGAGAAAAACTGTTTTTT.

V gene TRBV5-1 combines with J gene TRBJ2-5; 7 positions match TRBD2. CDR1 and CDR2 from the germline V gene are SGHRS and YFSETQ. With V trimmed by 4 bases and J by 4 bases, 7 bases remained unmatched. The CDR3 loop spans 14 amino acids. CDR3 amino acids: CASSPAGERETQYF. The CDR3 DNA reads TGCGCCAGCAGCCCCGCGGGGGAACGAGAGACCCAGTACTTC.

This clone appeared once. The chain joins TRBV9 to TRBJ1-2; 8 nucleotides agree with TRBD1. The CDR3 loop spans 13 amino acids. The V gene end was trimmed by 3 bases and the J gene end by 3 bases; junction bases not matched to a gene: 1. Germline loops: CDR1 SGDLS, CDR2 YYNGEE. In nucleotides, the CDR3 is TGTGCCAGCAGCGAGGGACAGGACTATGGCTACACCTTC. Its translation is CASSEGQDYGYTF.

This chain uses TRBV20-1 with TRBJ2-3; D is unresolved. This CDR3 is 10 amino acids long. Trimming removed 7 bases at V and 1 base at J, with 3 bases between. Germline CDR1 reads DFQATT; CDR2 reads SNEGSKA (reference sequence). The CDR3 DNA is TGCAGTGACGGCACAGATACGCAGTATTTT. Translation: CSDGTDTQYF.

This chain uses TRBV18 with TRBJ1-2; 8 nucleotides match TRBD1. The length of the CDR3 is 16 residues. The V segment lost 4 bases and the J segment 4 bases; nucleotides outside the gene matches: 11. Germline V gene sequence: CDR1 KGHSH, CDR2 LQKENI. CDR3 coding DNA: TGTGCCAGCTCACTCCTCGGAAGGACAGGGACCTATGGCTACACCTTC. Its protein is CASSLLGRTGTYGYTF.

V usage is TRBV7-9 and J usage is TRBJ1-2, with 8 positions matching TRBD1. Trimming at V came to 4 bases and at J to 1 base, leaving 14 bases not matched to a gene. Germline V gives CDR1 SEHNR, CDR2 FQNEAQ (reference sequence). The CDR3 spans 18 residues. CDR3 in DNA: TGTGCCAGCAGCTCGAGCGACTGGGGGACAGGAATTAACTATGGCTACACCTTC. It translates to CASSSSDWGTGINYGYTF. The whole variable domain, remainder taken from reference TRBV7-9 and TRBJ1-2, is DTGVSQNPRHKITKRGQNVTFRCDPISEHNRLYWYRQTLGQGPEFLTYFQNEAQLEKSRLLSDRFSAERPKGSFSTLEIQRTEQGDSAMYLCASSSSDWGTGINYGYTFGSGTRLTVV.

CDR3 nucleotide sequence: TGTGCCAGCAGGGGGACGAGGACCTTCTATGGCTACACCTTC. Encoded protein: CASRGTRTFYGYTF. The V and J genes are TRBV5-4 and TRBJ1-2; tentative D call: TRBD1 (5 bases). Germline V gives CDR1 SGHNT, CDR2 YYREEE (reference sequence). Trimming shortened V by 5 bases and J by 4 bases, and 15 bases separated the two germline ends. The CDR3 spans 14 residues.

The chain recombines TRBV15 with TRBJ1-2; 7 bases align to TRBD1. The CDR3 is made up of 16 amino acids. Germline-derived CDR1 and CDR2 are LNHNV and YYDKDF (reference sequence). Germline trimming cut 1 base from V and 2 bases from J; bases unmatched to any gene: 7. The CDR3 is CATSRGRQGDNYGYTF. The DNA for the CDR3 is TGTGCCACCAGCAGAGGTAGGCAGGGGGACAACTATGGCTACACCTTC.

This chain connects TRBV19 to TRBJ2-1; TRBD2 aligns across 10 bases. V was pared by 5 bases and J by 8 bases, with 9 bases of the junction left unmatched. This CDR3 is built from 15 residues. Looked up from germline, CDR1 is LNHDA and CDR2 is SQIVND (reference sequence). The CDR3 DNA reads as TGTGCCAGTAGTGGCTCCGGGACTAGCGCCGATGAGCAGTTCTTC. This sequence encodes CASSGSGTSADEQFF.

The sample holds a few counts of this clone. V usage is TRBV5-6 and J usage is TRBJ1-2; 8 bases line up with TRBD1. The CDR3 length is 14 residues. Germline assignment: CDR1 SGHDT and CDR2 YYEEEE. V was clipped by 4 bases and J by 2 bases; unmatched bases: 4. CDR3 amino acids: CASSQGQANYGYTF. For the CDR3, the DNA is TGTGCCAGCAGCCAGGGACAGGCAAACTATGGCTACACCTTC.

The CDR3 protein is CASSQDGQPPNTGELFF. The CDR3 DNA is TGCGCCAGCAGCCAAGATGGACAGCCACCGAACACCGGGGAGCTGTTTTTT. The V and J genes are TRBV4-1 and TRBJ2-2; possibly TRBD1 for D (6 bases). V lost 0 bases, J lost 0 bases, and 11 bases lay in between. The CDR3 has 17 amino acids. Germline CDR1 and CDR2: MGHRA and YSYEKL.

In this sample, this clone turned up a few times. The gene calls are TRBV4-1 and TRBJ1-2; 12 nucleotides agree with TRBD1. The germline V gene has CDR1 MGHRA and CDR2 YSYEKL. The J segment lost 8 bases and the V segment lost 4 bases, leaving 17 bases of the junction unmatched. The CDR3 is made up of 18 amino acids. CDR3 region: CASSLSMAGTGGLEGYTF. CDR3 coding DNA: TGCGCCAGCAGCCTAAGTATGGCCGGGACAGGGGGCTTAGAAGGCTACACCTTC.

The chain carries TRBV14 and TRBJ2-2; weak D call: TRBD1 (5 bases). This CDR3 region has 14 residues. V was trimmed by 5 bases and J by 2 bases, leaving 9 bases between them. Germline V lookup: CDR1 SGHDN, CDR2 FVKESK. The CDR3 spells CASSVTGNTGELFF. As DNA, the CDR3 is TGTGCCAGCAGCGTCACAGGAAACACCGGGGAGCTGTTTTTT. The full variable domain, completed using reference TRBV14 and TRBJ2-2, is EAGVTQFPSHSVIEKGQTVTLRCDPISGHDNLYWYRRVMGKEIKFLLHFVKESKQDESGMPNNRFLAERTGGTYSTLKVQPAELEDSGVYFCASSVTGNTGELFFGEGSRLTVL.